This record looks at one TCR beta chain sequence and its context. These data originate in a study of blood T cell repertoires in COVID-19. Measured with immunoSEQ multiplex PCR; TCRdb has only the in-frame clones, and not every one. The data show over 200,000 clones, over 80% seen once. The CDR3 sequence is 13 residues long. Trimming removed 5 bases from V and 3 bases from J; junction bases left unmatched: 0. Germline CDR1 and CDR2: LNHDA and SQIVND (reference sequence). The chain links TRBV19 to TRBJ1-1; 10 bases agree with TRBD1. This TCR came from a human donor in a cohort sampled during active COVID-19. The specimen was peripheral blood. CDR3 DNA: TGTGCCAGTAGTGGACAGGGGGACACTGAAGCTTTCTTT. Protein: CASSGQGDTEAFF.